This TCR beta chain was sequenced for a study of molecular identifiers for immune sequencing clone quantification. Trimming cost V 6 bases and J 5 bases, with 13 bases left between them. Germline assignment: CDR1 MGHDK and CDR2 SYGVNS. CDR3 length equals 13 residues. TCRdb recomputed calls from the PCR reads with MiXCR, one row per CDR3 protein. Seen here are hundreds of thousands of distinct CDR3 sequences, about 25% observed once, and the top ten hold about 0.8%. Study-level points and caveats: The study reportedly detected spiked Jurkat TCR RNA from one cell among over 950,000 naive cells.

The table lists this clonotype with a few counts. As yet, its antigen is unknown. This receptor was obtained from a human donor in good health. Some libraries in this study had Jurkat cell RNA spiked in. Sample: naive CD8+ T cells from blood, with Jurkat cell RNA spiked in. Subset here: FACS-sorted CD8+CD4-CCR7+CD45RA+ naive T cells. The genes are TRBV25-1 and TRBJ2-5; TRBD1 might be the D (6 bases). CDR3 sequence reads: CASRDRWLETQYF. As DNA, the CDR3 is TGTGCCAGCAGAGACAGGTGGCTGGAGACCCAGTACTTC. Full variable domain (remainder filled in from reference TRBV25-1 and TRBJ2-5): EADIYQTPRYLVIGTGKKITLECSQTMGHDKMYWYQQDPGMELHLIHYSYGVNSTEKGDLSSESTVSRIRTEHFPLTLESARPSHTSQYLCASRDRWLETQYFGPGTRLLVL.